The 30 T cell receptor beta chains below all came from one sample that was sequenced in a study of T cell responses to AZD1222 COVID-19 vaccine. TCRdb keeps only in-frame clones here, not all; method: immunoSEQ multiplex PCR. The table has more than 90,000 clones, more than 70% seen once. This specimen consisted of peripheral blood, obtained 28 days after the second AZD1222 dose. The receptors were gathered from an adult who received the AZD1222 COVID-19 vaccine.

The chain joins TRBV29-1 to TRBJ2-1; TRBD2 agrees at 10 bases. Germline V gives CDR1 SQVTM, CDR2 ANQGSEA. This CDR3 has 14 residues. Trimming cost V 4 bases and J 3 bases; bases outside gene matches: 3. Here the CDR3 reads CSVVGTSDYNEQFF. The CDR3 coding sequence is TGCAGCGTTGTAGGGACTAGCGACTACAATGAGCAGTTCTTC.

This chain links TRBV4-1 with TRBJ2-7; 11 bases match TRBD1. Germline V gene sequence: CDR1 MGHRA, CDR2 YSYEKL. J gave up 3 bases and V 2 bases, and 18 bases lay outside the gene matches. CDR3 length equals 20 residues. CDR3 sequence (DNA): TGCGCCAGCAGCCAAATATCCGGGACAGGGGGGGTAACGGAAATCTACGAGCAGTACTTC. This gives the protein CASSQISGTGGVTEIYEQYF.

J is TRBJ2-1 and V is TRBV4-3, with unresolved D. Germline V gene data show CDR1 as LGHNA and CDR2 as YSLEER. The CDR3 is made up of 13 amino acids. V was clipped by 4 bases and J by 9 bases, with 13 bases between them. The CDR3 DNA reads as TGCGCCAGCAGCCTCTTTCTGGGCACTGAGCAGTTCTTC. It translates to CASSLFLGTEQFF.

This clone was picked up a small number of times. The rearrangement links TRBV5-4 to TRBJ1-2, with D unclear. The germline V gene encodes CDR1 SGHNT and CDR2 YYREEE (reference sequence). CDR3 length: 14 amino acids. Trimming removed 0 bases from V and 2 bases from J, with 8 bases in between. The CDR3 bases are TGTGCCAGCAGCTTGGAGTCCCAGAACTATGGCTACACCTTC. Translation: CASSLESQNYGYTF.

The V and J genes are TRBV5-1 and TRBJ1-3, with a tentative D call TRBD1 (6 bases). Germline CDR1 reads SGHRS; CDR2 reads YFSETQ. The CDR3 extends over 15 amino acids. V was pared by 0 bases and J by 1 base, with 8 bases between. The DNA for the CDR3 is TGCGCCAGCAGCTTGGCCAGGGGTTCTGGAAACACCATATATTTT. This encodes CASSLARGSGNTIYF.

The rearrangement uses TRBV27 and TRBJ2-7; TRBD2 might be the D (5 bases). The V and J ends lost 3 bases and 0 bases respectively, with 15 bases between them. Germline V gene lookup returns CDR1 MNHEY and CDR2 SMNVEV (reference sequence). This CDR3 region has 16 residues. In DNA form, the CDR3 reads TGTGCCAGCAGTTTTACCGGGAAATCATTCTCCTACGAGCAGTACTTC. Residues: CASSFTGKSFSYEQYF.

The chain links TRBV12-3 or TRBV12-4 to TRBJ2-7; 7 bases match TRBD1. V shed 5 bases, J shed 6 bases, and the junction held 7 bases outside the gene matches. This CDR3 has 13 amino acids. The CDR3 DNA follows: TGTGCCAGCAGTGTAGGGGGCGGTGGCGAGCAGTACTTC. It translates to CASSVGGGGEQYF.

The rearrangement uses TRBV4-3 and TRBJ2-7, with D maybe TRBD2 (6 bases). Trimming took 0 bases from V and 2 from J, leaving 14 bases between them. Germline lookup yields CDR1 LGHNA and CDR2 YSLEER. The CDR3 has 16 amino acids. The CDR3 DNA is TGCGCCAGCAGCCAAGAAGTTGGGGGGTGGGCCTACGAGCAGTACTTC. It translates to CASSQEVGGWAYEQYF.

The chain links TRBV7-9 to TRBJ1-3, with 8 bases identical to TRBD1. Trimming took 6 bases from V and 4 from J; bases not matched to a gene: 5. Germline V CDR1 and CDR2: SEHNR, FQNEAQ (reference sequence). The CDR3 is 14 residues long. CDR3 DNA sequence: TGTGCCAGCAGGTCCAGGGGGCCCGGAAACACCATATATTTT. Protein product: CASRSRGPGNTIYF.

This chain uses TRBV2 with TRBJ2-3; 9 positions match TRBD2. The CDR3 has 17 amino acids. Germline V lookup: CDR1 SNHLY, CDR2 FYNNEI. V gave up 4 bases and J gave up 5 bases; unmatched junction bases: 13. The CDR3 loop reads CASSGVRAGGRLDTQYF. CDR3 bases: TGTGCCAGCAGTGGGGTGAGAGCGGGGGGAAGGTTAGATACGCAGTATTTT.

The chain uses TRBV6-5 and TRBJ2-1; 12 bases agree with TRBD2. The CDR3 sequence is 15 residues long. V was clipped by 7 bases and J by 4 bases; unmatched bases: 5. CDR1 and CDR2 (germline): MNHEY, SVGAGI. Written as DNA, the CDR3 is TGTGCCAGCACTGTTCTAGCGGGGGGGTACAATGAGCAGTTCTTC. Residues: CASTVLAGGYNEQFF.

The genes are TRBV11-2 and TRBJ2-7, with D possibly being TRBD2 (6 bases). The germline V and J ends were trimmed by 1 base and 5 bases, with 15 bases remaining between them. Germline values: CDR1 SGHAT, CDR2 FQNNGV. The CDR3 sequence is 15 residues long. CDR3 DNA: TGTGCCAGCAGCTTAGTGTCGGGAGTTAAGGACGAGCAGTACTTC. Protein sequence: CASSLVSGVKDEQYF.

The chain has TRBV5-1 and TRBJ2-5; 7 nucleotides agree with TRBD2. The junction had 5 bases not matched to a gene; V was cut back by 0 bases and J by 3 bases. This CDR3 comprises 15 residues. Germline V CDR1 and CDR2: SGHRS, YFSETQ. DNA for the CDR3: TGCGCCAGCAGCTTGGGACCTCGGGGGGAAGAGACCCAGTACTTC. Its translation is CASSLGPRGEETQYF.

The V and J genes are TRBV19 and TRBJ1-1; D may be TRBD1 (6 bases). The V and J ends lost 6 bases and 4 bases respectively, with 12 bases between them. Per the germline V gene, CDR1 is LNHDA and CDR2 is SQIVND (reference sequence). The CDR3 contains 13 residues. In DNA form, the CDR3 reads TGTGCCAGTAGCCCAGGGGTCGTCACTGAAGCTTTCTTT. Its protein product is CASSPGVVTEAFF.

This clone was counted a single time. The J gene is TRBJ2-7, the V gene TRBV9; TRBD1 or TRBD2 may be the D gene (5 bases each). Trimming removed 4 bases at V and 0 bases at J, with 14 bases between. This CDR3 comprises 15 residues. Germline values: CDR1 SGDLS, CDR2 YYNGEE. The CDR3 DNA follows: TGTGCCAGCAGCCCCTCGGGACGGATCTCCTACGAGCAGTACTTC. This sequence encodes CASSPSGRISYEQYF.

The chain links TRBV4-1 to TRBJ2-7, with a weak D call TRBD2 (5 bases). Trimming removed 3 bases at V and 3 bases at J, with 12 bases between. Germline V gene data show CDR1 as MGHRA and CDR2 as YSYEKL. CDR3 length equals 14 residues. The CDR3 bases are TGCGCCAGCAGCCAGTCGGGGAGAATCTACGAGCAGTACTTC. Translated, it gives CASSQSGRIYEQYF.

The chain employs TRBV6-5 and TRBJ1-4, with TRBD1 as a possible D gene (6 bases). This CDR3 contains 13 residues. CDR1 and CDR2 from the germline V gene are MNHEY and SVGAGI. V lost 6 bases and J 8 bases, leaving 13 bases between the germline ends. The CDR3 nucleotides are TGTGCCAGCAGGGGGGCTCTGGTGGAAAAACTGTTTTTT. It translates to CASRGALVEKLFF.

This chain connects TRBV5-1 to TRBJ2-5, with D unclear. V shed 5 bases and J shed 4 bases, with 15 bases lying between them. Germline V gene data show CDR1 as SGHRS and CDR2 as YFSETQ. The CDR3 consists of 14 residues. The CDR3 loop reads CASRWSVFVETQYF. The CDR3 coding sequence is TGCGCCAGCAGGTGGTCTGTTTTTGTAGAGACCCAGTACTTC.

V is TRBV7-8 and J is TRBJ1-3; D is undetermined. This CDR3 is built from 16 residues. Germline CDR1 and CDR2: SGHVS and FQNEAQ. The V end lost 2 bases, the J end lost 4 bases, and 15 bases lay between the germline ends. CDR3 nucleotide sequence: TGTGCCAGCAGCTTATTGTCGATGGGCGGGGGAAACACCATATATTTT. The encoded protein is CASSLLSMGGGNTIYF. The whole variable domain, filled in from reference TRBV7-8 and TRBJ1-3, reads GAGVSQSPRYKVAKRGQDVALRCDPISGHVSLFWYQQALGQGPEFLTYFQNEAQLDKSGLPSDRFFAERPEGSVSTLKIQRTQQEDSAVYLCASSLLSMGGGNTIYFGEGSWLTVV.

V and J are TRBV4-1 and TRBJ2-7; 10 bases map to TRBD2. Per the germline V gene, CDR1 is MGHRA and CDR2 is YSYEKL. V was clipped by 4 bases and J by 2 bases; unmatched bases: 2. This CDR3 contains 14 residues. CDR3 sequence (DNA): TGCGCCAGCAGCCGAGCGGGAGGGCCCTACGAGCAGTACTTC. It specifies CASSRAGGPYEQYF.

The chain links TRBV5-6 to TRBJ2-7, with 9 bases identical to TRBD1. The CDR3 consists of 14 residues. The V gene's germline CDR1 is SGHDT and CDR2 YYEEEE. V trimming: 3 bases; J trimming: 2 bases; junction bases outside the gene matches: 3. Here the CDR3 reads CASSSGDRAYEQYF. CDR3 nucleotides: TGTGCCAGCAGCTCCGGGGACAGGGCCTACGAGCAGTACTTC. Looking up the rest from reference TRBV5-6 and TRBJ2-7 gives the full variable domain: DAGVTQSPTHLIKTRGQQVTLRCSPKSGHDTVSWYQQALGQGPQFIFQYYEEEERQRGNFPDRFSGHQFPNYSSELNVNALLLGDSALYLCASSSGDRAYEQYFGPGTRLTVT.

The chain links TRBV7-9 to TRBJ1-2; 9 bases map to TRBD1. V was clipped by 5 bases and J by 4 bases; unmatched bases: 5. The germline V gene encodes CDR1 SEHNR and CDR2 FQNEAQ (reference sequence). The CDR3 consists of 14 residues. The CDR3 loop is CASSPGTGSYGYTF. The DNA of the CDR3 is TGTGCCAGCAGCCCCGGGACAGGGTCCTATGGCTACACCTTC.

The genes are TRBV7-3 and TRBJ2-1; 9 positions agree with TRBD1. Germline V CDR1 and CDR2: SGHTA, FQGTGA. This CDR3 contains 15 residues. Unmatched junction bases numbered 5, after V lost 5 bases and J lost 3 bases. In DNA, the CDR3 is TGTGCCAGCAGCGAACAGGGGGCCCTCTACAATGAGCAGTTCTTC. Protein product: CASSEQGALYNEQFF.

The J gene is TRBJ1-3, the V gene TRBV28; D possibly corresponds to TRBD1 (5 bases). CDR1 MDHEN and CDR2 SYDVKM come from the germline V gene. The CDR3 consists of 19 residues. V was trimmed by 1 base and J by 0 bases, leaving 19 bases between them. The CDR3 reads CASSLYRLSPGFSGNTIYF. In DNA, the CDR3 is TGTGCCAGCAGTTTATACCGACTCTCCCCAGGGTTCTCTGGAAACACCATATATTTT.

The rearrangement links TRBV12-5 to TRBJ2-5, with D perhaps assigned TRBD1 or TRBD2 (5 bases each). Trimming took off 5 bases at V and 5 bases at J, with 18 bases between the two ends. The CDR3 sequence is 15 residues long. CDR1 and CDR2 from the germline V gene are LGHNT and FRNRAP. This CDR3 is CASGRTVGVGETQYF. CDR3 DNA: TGTGCTAGTGGTCGGACCGTGGGGGTTGGGGAGACCCAGTACTTC.

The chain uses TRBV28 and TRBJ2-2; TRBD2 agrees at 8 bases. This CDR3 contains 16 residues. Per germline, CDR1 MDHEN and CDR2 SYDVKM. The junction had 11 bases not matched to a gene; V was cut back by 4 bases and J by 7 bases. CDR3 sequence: CASSSYQAGVIGELFF. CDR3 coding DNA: TGTGCCAGCAGTTCCTACCAAGCGGGAGTAATCGGGGAGCTGTTTTTT.

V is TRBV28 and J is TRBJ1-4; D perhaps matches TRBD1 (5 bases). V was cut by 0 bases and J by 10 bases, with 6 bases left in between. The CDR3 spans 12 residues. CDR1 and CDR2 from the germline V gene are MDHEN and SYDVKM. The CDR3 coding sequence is TGTGCCAGCAGTTTATGGGGGGGAAAACTGTTTTTT. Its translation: CASSLWGGKLFF.

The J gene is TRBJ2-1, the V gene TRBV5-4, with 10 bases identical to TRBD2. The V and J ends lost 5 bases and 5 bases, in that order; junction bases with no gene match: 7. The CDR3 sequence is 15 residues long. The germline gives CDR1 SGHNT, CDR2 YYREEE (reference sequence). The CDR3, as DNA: TGTGCCAGCAGGGATCAGCGGGGGGGCCACAATGAGCAGTTCTTC. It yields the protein CASRDQRGGHNEQFF.

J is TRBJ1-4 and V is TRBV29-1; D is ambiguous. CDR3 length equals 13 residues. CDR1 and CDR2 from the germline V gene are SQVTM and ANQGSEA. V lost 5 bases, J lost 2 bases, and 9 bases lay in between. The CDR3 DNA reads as TGCAGCGTTCCGGGCAGGACTAATGAAAAACTGTTTTTT. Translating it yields CSVPGRTNEKLFF. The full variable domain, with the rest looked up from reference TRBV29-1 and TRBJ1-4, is SAVISQKPSRDICQRGTSLTIQCQVDSQVTMMFWYRQQPGQSLTLIATANQGSEATYESGFVIDKFPISRPNLTFSTLTVSNMSPEDSSIYLCSVPGRTNEKLFFGSGTQLSVL.

CDR3 in DNA: TGTGCCAGCAGCTTAGGAGGTCCTAGCGGATACACAGATACGCAGTATTTT. Protein sequence: CASSLGGPSGYTDTQYF. This chain links TRBV11-3 with TRBJ2-3; 7 nucleotides match TRBD2. Per the germline V gene, CDR1 is SGHNT and CDR2 is YENEEA. The V segment lost 1 base and the J segment 2 bases; nucleotides outside the gene matches: 9. The CDR3 totals 17 residues.